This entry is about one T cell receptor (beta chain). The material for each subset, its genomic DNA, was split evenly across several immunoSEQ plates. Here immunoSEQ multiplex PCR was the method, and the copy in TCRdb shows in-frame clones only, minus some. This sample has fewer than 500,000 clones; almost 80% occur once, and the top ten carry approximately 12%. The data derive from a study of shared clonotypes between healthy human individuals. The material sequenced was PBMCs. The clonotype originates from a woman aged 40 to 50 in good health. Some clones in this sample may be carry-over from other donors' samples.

The CDR3, as DNA: TGTGCCAGCAGCCCAGGACAGAACTCTGGAAACACCATATATTTT. This gives the protein CASSPGQNSGNTIYF. The genes are TRBV7-3 and TRBJ1-3; maybe TRBD1 (6 bases). Per germline, CDR1 SGHTA and CDR2 FQGTGA. This CDR3 is built from 15 residues. Trimming removed 5 bases at V and 0 bases at J, with 11 bases between.